The clone carrying this T cell receptor beta chain appeared a few times. What it binds is unknown. J lost 1 base, V lost 4 bases, and 3 bases had no gene match. Germline loops: CDR1 SGDLS, CDR2 YYNGEE. This CDR3 contains 14 residues. The data stem from a study of cytomegalovirus exposure and HLA in healthy donors. Study-level findings and limits: Reportedly, TCR beta sequences accurately predicted HLA-A and HLA-B alleles in most subjects.

The PCR had 60 Vbeta and 13 Jbeta primers. TCRdb's copy holds only in-frame clones and misses some; the assay was immunoSEQ multiplex PCR. This repertoire shows 120,000 or so clones, roughly 80% found once; its top ten account for about 30%. Sequences were obtained from PBMCs. This receptor was obtained from a man aged 55 to 70 in good health and CMV-seropositive. The gene calls are TRBV9 and TRBJ2-5; 8 positions agree with TRBD1. CDR3 loop: CASSLRGLQETQYF. The CDR3 nucleotides read TGTGCCAGCAGCCTCAGGGGGCTCCAAGAGACCCAGTACTTC. The variable domain in full, completed from reference TRBV9 and TRBJ2-5, reads DSGVTQTPKHLITATGQRVTLRCSPRSGDLSVYWYQQSLDQGLQFLIQYYNGEERAKGNILERFSAQQFPDLHSELNLSSLELGDSALYFCASSLRGLQETQYFGPGTRLLVL.